The entry that follows covers one T cell receptor (beta chain) sequence. The entry originates in a study of technical replicates of blood from four donors. Assay: immunoSEQ multiplex PCR; the TCRdb copy retains only in-frame clones and omits some. In the table there are tens of thousands of clones, about nine tenths of which are singletons. The TCR comes from a human donor in good health. Some clones in this sample may be carry-over from other donors' samples. Sequencing was carried out using PBMCs.

The CDR3 loop reads CASSLGLYSSGNTIYF. CDR3 in DNA: TGTGCCAGCAGCCTAGGACTTTACTCCTCTGGAAACACCATATATTTT. This rearrangement joins TRBV7-6 to TRBJ1-3; D uncertain. CDR1 is SGHVS, CDR2 FNYEAQ, per germline. The ends were cut back, 5 bases at V and 0 bases at J, with 14 bases in the middle. The CDR3 is 16 amino acids.